This TCR beta chain was documented in a study of T cell responses to AZD1222 COVID-19 vaccine (dated by TCRdb to the early 2020s). Notes on the research overall: TCR sequencing covered over 230 trial participants: around 210 given two doses of AZD1222 and about 26 given two doses of MenACWY control vaccine. Trial participants were enrolled by age into 18-55, 56-69 and 70-plus year subgroups, with about 150, 28 and 57 TCR-sequenced participants respectively.

Summary of the overall study and its limitations: Vaccine-associated CD4 TCRs spanned the whole spike protein, with dominant responses in regions 160-218 and 743-854. Only five to seven AZD1222 recipients were SARS-CoV-2 seropositive at baseline, limiting conclusions about previously exposed vaccinees. Participants were mostly white British, with more females than males. The authors suggested clonal diversity may have been underestimated. Reportedly, almost half of the unique spike-specific TCRs recognized epitopes lying outside the regions that are mutated in the B.1.351 and B.1.1.7 variants. No day 14 peak-response samples were available, so repertoires were characterized only after the peak T cell response. A significant rise in spike-specific TCR breadth and depth was observed after two AZD1222 doses relative to day 0 and relative to MenACWY recipients. The 56-69-year group was small, and its depth increase did not reach significance, likely because of low power.

The CDR3 regions of human TCRbeta chains were analyzed by immunosequencing. Turning to the authors' computational methods: TCRs in the repertoires were matched against a reference library of SARS-CoV-2-specific TCRs that had been generated with the MIRA antigen-specificity platform. Breadth meant the fraction of unique TCRs that were SARS-CoV-2-associated, whereas depth meant the fraction of total T cells that were SARS-CoV-2-associated. Using the MIRA data, each spike-specific TCR was mapped to the spike region that the TCR reacts to and placed in a CD4 or CD8 class. Log10-transformed breadth and depth values were compared by one-way ANOVA with Sidak's multiple comparisons tests. The source is immuneACCESS, and TCRdb retained only in-frame sequences with V and J called. Part of the clones is not carried over; for the studies checked, unresolved V genes explain less than half of this, and the remainder is unexplained. V, J and clone size derive from that table, while D and trimming were established from the DNA sequence. The sample table contains more than 80,000 clones; only one count was recorded for 90% to 95% of them. The ten largest clones represent 3.1% of the sample.

About this clone itself: Its target antigen remains unknown. Within one base of it there is no much larger clone, and no base qualities were kept.

The CDR3 runs 13 amino acids, cysteine and phenylalanine included. Here the CDR3 DNA is all that survives: 39 bases in frame from base 1. In the germline V gene (reference sequence), CDR1 corresponds to LNHDA and CDR2 to SQIVND. Deletion took 1 base off V and 8 bases off J, with a span of 8 bases between the germline ends. The time point label for this specimen denotes: about 28 days (+/-7) after the second vaccine dose. Because spike-specific TCR depth and breadth did not differ between the two schedules, AZD1222 recipients who got a second dose at roughly 4 weeks were pooled with those who got a second dose at roughly 12 weeks. Samples from vaccinated people were obtained from the UK trials COV001 and COV002, which included a single-blind randomized controlled phase 2/3 trial of AZD1222 (ChAdOx1 nCoV-19) in healthy adults. For TCRbeta chain sequencing, PBMC samples were collected from trial participants at day 0 and at day 28 after the second dose.

The sequences come from peripheral blood, collected 28 days after the second AZD1222 dose. The sequence was obtained from an adult who received the AZD1222 COVID-19 vaccine. The rearrangement combines TRBV19 with TRBJ1-4; a weak D assignment points to TRBD1 (5 bases agree). The nucleotide sequence reads TGTGCCAGTAGTATAGCAGGGATCGAAAAACTGTTTTTT. This gives the protein CASSIAGIEKLFF.